This T cell receptor beta chain was profiled in a study of blood T cell repertoires in COVID-19. Study context: Researchers got acute and convalescent COVID-19 samples from the United States, Italy and Spain.

Methods used by the authors: Amplification of reference gene primers was used by the study to estimate nucleated cell counts. This table comes from immunoSEQ multiplex PCR, and its TCRdb copy is limited to in-frame clones, with some not included. The V and J calls and clone size come from that table; D and trimming were worked out from the DNA. Altogether about 170,000 clones are present, 89% being singletons, with the ten largest covering roughly 0.77%. The V end lost 0 bases, the J end lost 6 bases, and 20 bases lay between the germline ends. Looked up from germline, CDR1 is KGHSH and CDR2 is LQKENI. This CDR3 spans 17 amino acids.

The chain is built from TRBV18 and TRBJ1-2, with D possibly being TRBD1 (6 bases). The sample was PBMCs or T cells enriched from blood (not recorded which). The sequence was collected from a woman aged 18-29 years who had recovered from COVID-19. CDR3 bases: TGTGCCAGCTCACCACCGTCGTATCGGGGGGCTTTCGATGGCTACACCTTC. It translates to CASSPPSYRGAFDGYTF.